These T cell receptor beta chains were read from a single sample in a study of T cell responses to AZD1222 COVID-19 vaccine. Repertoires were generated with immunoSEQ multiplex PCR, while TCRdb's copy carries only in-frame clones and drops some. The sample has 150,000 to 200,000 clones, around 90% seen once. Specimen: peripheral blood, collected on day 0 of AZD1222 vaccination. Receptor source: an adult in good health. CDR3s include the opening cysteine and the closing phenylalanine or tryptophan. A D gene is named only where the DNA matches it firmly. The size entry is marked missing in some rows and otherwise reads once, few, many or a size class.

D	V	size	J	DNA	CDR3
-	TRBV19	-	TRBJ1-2	TGTGCCAGTAGTCCGGACATTAACTATGGCTACACCTTC	CASSPDINYGYTF
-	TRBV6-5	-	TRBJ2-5	TGTGCCAGCAGTTACTCGACCGGGACCGAGACCCAGTACTTC	CASSYSTGTETQYF
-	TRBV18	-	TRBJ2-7	TGTGCCAGCTCACCGAGCAACCCGGGATCCTACGAGCAGTACTTC	CASSPSNPGSYEQYF
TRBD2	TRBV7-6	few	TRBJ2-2	TGTGCCAGCAGCTTAGAGACTAGCGCCGGGGAGCTGTTTTTT	CASSLETSAGELFF
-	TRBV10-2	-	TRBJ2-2	TGCGCCAGCAGTGCCACGGGACCGCTAAACACCGGGGAGCTGTTTTTT	CASSATGPLNTGELFF
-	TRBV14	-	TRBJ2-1	TGTGCCAGCAGCCAGGCGGGTCTGGGCTACAATGAGCAGTTCTTC	CASSQAGLGYNEQFF
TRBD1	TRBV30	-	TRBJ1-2	TGTGCCTGGACCACGTCGCCAGGGGGCAAGGGCTACACCTTC	CAWTTSPGGKGYTF
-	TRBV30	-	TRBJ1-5	TGTGCCTGGAGTGTAACAAACGCCGTATTCCAGCATTTT	CAWSVTNAVFQHF
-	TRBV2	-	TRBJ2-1	TGTGCCAGCAGTGTAGGGCCGTCGTCCTACAATGAGCAGTTCTTC	CASSVGPSSYNEQFF
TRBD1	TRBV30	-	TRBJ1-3	TGTGCCTCCCCGGGACAGGGGCGCACCATATATTTT	CASPGQGRTIYF
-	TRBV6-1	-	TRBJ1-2	TGTGCCAGCAGTGAAGCAACTACTCGGGGATTTCGAGGCTATGGCTACACCTTC	CASSEATTRGFRGYGYTF
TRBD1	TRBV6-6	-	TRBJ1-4	TGTGCCAGCCGTACAGGGGGCGGAGGTGAAAAACTGTTTTTT	CASRTGGGGEKLFF
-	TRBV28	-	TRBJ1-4	TGTGCCAGCAGTATAGACCGGGCCATTTACGGAGAAAAACTGTTTTTT	CASSIDRAIYGEKLFF
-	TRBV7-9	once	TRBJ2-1	TGTGCCAGCAGCTTAGATTGGTACAATGAGCAGTTCTTC	CASSLDWYNEQFF
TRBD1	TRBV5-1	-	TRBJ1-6	TGCGCCAGCAGCCTATCAGGGGGTAACGGAAATTCACCCCTCCACTTT	CASSLSGGNGNSPLHF
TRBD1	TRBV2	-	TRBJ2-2	TGTGCCAGCAGTGAGACAGGGTATCGCACCGGGGAGCTGTTTTTT	CASSETGYRTGELFF
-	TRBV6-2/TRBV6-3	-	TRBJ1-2	TGTGCCAGCAGTTTAACGCCAATGGGGAACTTCTATGGCTACACCTTC	CASSLTPMGNFYGYTF
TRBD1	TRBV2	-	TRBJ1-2	TGTGCCAGCAGTTCATGGACAGGGAGGATCGATGGCTACACCTTC	CASSSWTGRIDGYTF
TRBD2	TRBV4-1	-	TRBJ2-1	TGCGCCAGCAGCCAAGCCGCCCTAGCGGGGGGGTACAATGAGCAGTTCTTC	CASSQAALAGGYNEQFF
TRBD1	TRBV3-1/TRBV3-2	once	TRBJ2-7	TGTGCCAGCAGCCGCCGACAGGGTAGCTCCAACGAGCAGTACTTC	CASSRRQGSSNEQYF
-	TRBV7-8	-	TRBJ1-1	TGTGCCAGCAGCCATCTCGAGGGTGAAGCTTTCTTT	CASSHLEGEAFF
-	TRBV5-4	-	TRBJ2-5	TGTGCCAGCAGCTTGTGGGCAGGGGAAGAGACCCAGTACTTC	CASSLWAGEETQYF
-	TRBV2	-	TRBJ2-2	TGTGCCAGCAAATGGGAGGTCATGGCCGGGGAGCTGTTTTTT	CASKWEVMAGELFF
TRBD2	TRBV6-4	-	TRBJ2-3	TGTGCCAGCAGTGGCGACCCGGGGGGTGCGCAGTATTTT	CASSGDPGGAQYF
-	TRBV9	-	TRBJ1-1	TGTGCCAGCAGCGTAGGCGCAGGGACCCTTGAAGCTTTCTTT	CASSVGAGTLEAFF
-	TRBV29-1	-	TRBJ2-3	TGCAGCGTTGGCGGTGGTACTAGCACAGATACGCAGTATTTT	CSVGGGTSTDTQYF
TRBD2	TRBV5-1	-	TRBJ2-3	TGCGCCAGCAGCTTGTCGGGGGGGACAGATACGCAGTATTTT	CASSLSGGTDTQYF
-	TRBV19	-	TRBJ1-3	TGTGCCAGCTCGAGAGGGCCTGGAAACACCATATATTTT	CASSRGPGNTIYF
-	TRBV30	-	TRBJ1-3	TGTGCCTGGGACGTGATAGGTGGAAACACCATATATTTT	CAWDVIGGNTIYF
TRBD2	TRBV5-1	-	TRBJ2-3	TGCGCCACGTCTTTTAGCGGGAGGGCCACAGATACGCAGTATTTT	CATSFSGRATDTQYF
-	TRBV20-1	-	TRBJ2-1	TGCAGTGCTAGTCTGTCCTGGATGGGTGAGCAGTTCTTC	CSASLSWMGEQFF
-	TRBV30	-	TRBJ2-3	TGTGCCTGGAGTGTGGGGAACATTCCAAATACGCAGTATTTT	CAWSVGNIPNTQYF
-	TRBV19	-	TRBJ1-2	TGTGCCAGTATACCGACTTCCGGGGGAGACTATGGCTACACCTTC	CASIPTSGGDYGYTF
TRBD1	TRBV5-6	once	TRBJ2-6	TGTGCCAGCAGCTTGTTGGGACAGGGGTCCTCTGGGGCCAACGTCCTGACTTTC	CASSLLGQGSSGANVLTF
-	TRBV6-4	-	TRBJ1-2	TGTGCCAGCAGTGACGAGGGCTATGGCTACACCTTC	CASSDEGYGYTF
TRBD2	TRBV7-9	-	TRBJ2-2	TGTGCCAGCAGCCGACTAGCGGGGACCACCGGGGAGCTGTTTTTT	CASSRLAGTTGELFF
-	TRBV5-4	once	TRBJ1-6	TGTGCCAGCAGCTACGGCGGGACGGGATATAATTCACCCCTCCACTTT	CASSYGGTGYNSPLHF
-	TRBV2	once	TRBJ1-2	TGTGCCAGCAGTGAAGGGGGCCACGGAAGCTATGGCTACACCTTC	CASSEGGHGSYGYTF
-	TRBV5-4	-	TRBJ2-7	TGTGCCAGCAGCTTGGACAGGCTTACCTACGAGCAGTACTTC	CASSLDRLTYEQYF
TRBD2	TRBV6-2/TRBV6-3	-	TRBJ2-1	TGTGCCAGCAGCCGACCGGGACTAGCGAACAATGAGCAGTTCTTC	CASSRPGLANNEQFF
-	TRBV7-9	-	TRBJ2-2	TGTGCCAGCAGCTTAGCGGCCGGGGAGCTGTTTTTT	CASSLAAGELFF
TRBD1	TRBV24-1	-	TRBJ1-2	TGTGCCACCAGTGATCGGGGGGGGGACAGGGCGTATGGCTACACCTTC	CATSDRGGDRAYGYTF
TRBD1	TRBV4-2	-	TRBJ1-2	TGTGCCAGCAGCCCAACCTCTTCCGGGACAGGAGATTATGGCTACACCTTC	CASSPTSSGTGDYGYTF
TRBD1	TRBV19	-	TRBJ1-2	TGTGCCAGTAGTATTGACAGGGTGGGTGGCTACACCTTC	CASSIDRVGGYTF
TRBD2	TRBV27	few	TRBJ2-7	TGTGCCAGCAGTCATCGACTAGCGGGGGGGATTGGGGAGCAGTACTTC	CASSHRLAGGIGEQYF
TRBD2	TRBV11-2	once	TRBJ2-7	TGTGCCAGCAGCCCGGGGACTAGCGGGGGCCGCTACGAGCAGTACTTC	CASSPGTSGGRYEQYF
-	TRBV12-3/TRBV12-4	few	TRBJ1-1	TGTGCCAGCAGTTTCGTATTGAACACTGAAGCTTTCTTT	CASSFVLNTEAFF
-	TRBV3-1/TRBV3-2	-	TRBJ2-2	TGTGCCAGCAGCCAAGAACACGGGAGGAACACCGGGGAGCTGTTTTTT	CASSQEHGRNTGELFF
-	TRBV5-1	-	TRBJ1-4	TGCGCCAGCAGCTTCGGGCCTGAGGAAAAACTGTTTTTT	CASSFGPEEKLFF
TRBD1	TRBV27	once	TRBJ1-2	TGTGCCAGCAGTTTATCAGGACAGGACATCAGCTCTCGCTATGGCTACACCTTC	CASSLSGQDISSRYGYTF
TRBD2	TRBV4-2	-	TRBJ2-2	TGTGCCAGCAGCCAAGGGGAGGGGAACACCGGGGAGCTGTTTTTT	CASSQGEGNTGELFF
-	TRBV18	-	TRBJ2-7	TGTGCCAGCTCACCAGGCCAGGTTAGTTACGAGCAGTACTTC	CASSPGQVSYEQYF
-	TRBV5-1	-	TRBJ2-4	TGCGCCAGCAGGCTGGACGTAGCCAAAAACATTCAGTACTTC	CASRLDVAKNIQYF
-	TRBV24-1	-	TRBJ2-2	TGTGCCACCAGTGATTTGCGAGGTGGAGGGGAAGGTGCCGGGACCGGGGAGCTGTTTTTT	CATSDLRGGGEGAGTGELFF
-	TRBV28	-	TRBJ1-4	TGTGCCAGCAGTTTAGGTACAGGGTGGGGTGAAAAACTGTTTTTT	CASSLGTGWGEKLFF